Below are 13 T cell receptor beta chains sequenced from a single sample in a study of T cell responses to AZD1222 COVID-19 vaccine. Sequenced by immunoSEQ multiplex PCR; TCRdb stores in-frame clones only, minus some. The sample contains 120,000 or so clones, 80% to 90% of which appear only once. Sample: peripheral blood, taken 28 days after the second AZD1222 dose. These receptors were taken from an adult who received the AZD1222 COVID-19 vaccine.

This clone has a single count. J is TRBJ2-7 and V is TRBV30, with D maybe TRBD2 (6 bases). Germline CDR1 is GTSNPN and CDR2 is SVGIG (reference sequence). CDR3 length: 11 residues. The ends were cut back, 0 bases at V and 6 bases at J, with 6 bases in the middle. The CDR3 nucleotides are TGTGCCTGGAGTGTGGGGGGCGAGCAGTACTTC. It yields the protein CAWSVGGEQYF.

This chain connects TRBV4-1 to TRBJ1-4; 7 bases line up with TRBD1. CDR3 length: 16 amino acids. Germline assignment: CDR1 MGHRA and CDR2 YSYEKL. The V gene end was trimmed by 4 bases and the J gene end by 3 bases; junction bases not matched to a gene: 8. In DNA, the CDR3 is TGCGCCAGCAGCCTCCGCACAGGGGAGGCTAATGAAAAACTGTTTTTT. Its protein product is CASSLRTGEANEKLFF.

The chain employs TRBV6-7 and TRBJ2-2; D not resolved. TRBV6-7 is an open reading frame, and its role is uncertain. Trimming removed 7 bases at V and 5 bases at J, with 11 bases between. This CDR3 spans 13 amino acids. CDR3 protein: CASKTDPTGELFF. The CDR3 DNA reads as TGTGCCAGCAAAACGGACCCAACCGGGGAGCTGTTTTTT.

The chain couples TRBV19 to TRBJ1-2, with 10 bases fitting TRBD1. Losses at the gene ends were 7 bases for V and 5 bases for J; bases not matched to a gene: 7. Germline CDR1 LNHDA, CDR2 SQIVND (reference sequence). The CDR3 loop spans 14 amino acids. CDR3 protein: CASTPGQGKYGYTF. The CDR3 DNA follows: TGTGCCAGTACTCCGGGACAGGGGAAGTATGGCTACACCTTC. Drawing the rest from reference TRBV19 and TRBJ1-2, the complete variable domain is DGGITQSPKYLFRKEGQNVTLSCEQNLNHDAMYWYRQDPGQGLRLIYYSQIVNDFQKGDIAEGYSVSREKKESFPLTVTSAQKNPTAFYLCASTPGQGKYGYTFGSGTRLTVV.

The chain recombines TRBV7-8 with TRBJ1-1; D gene uncertain. CDR3 length: 17 residues. The V gene lost 1 base and the J gene lost 2 bases, with 17 bases spanning the gap. Germline V gene sequence: CDR1 SGHVS, CDR2 FQNEAQ. The CDR3 is CASSLVVRPVDNTEAFF. CDR3 coding DNA: TGTGCCAGCAGCTTAGTTGTCCGCCCCGTAGACAACACTGAAGCTTTCTTT.

This clone has a handful of counts. The junction shows a germline mismatch at one end, possibly a read error. The rearrangement uses TRBV19 and TRBJ2-1, with D perhaps matching TRBD1 (6 bases). This CDR3 has 13 amino acids. CDR1 LNHDA and CDR2 SQIVND come from the germline V gene (reference sequence). As DNA, the CDR3 is TGTGCCAGTAGTCTAGACAGGAACAATGAGCAGTTCTTC. As protein: CASSLDRNNEQFF.

V usage is TRBV10-3 and J usage is TRBJ2-1; possibly TRBD1 or TRBD2 for D (5 bases each). Trimming left V 4 bases short and J 8 bases short, with 15 bases between. This CDR3 comprises 14 residues. Germline values: CDR1 ENHRY, CDR2 SYGVKD. CDR3 in amino acids: CAISGDRGRYEQFF. DNA of the CDR3: TGTGCCATCAGTGGGGACCGGGGCAGGTATGAGCAGTTCTTC.

This chain uses TRBV5-4 with TRBJ1-1; D gene ambiguous. The CDR3 extends over 13 amino acids. Germline CDR1 reads SGHNT; CDR2 reads YYREEE (reference sequence). The V and J ends lost 0 bases and 3 bases respectively, with 6 bases between them. The DNA for the CDR3 is TGTGCCAGCAGCTTGGTGGGCGACACTGAAGCTTTCTTT. It specifies CASSLVGDTEAFF.

For the CDR3, the DNA is TGTGCCAGCAGCACGGGGGGCCGAAACATTCAGTACTTC. Amino acid sequence: CASSTGGRNIQYF. The rearrangement uses TRBV6-5 and TRBJ2-4, with D possibly matching TRBD2 (7 bases). Germline values: CDR1 MNHEY, CDR2 SVGAGI. The CDR3 has 13 residues. V lost 6 bases, J lost 6 bases, and 12 bases lay in between.

This clone was seen only once. The rearrangement links TRBV2 to TRBJ1-5; 7 positions agree with TRBD1. The CDR3 length is 14 residues. CDR1 and CDR2 from the germline V gene are SNHLY and FYNNEI. Trimming cost V 6 bases and J 7 bases; bases outside gene matches: 9. In nucleotides, the CDR3 is TGTGCCAGCAGCGATACAGGGGTTCGGCAGCCCCAGCATTTT. This gives the protein CASSDTGVRQPQHF. Looking up the rest from reference TRBV2 and TRBJ1-5 gives the full variable domain: EPEVTQTPSHQVTQMGQEVILRCVPISNHLYFYWYRQILGQKVEFLVSFYNNEISEKSEIFDDQFSVERPDGSNFTLKIRSTKLEDSAMYFCASSDTGVRQPQHFGDGTRLSIL.

The V and J genes are TRBV5-1 and TRBJ1-2, with 8 bases identical to TRBD1. This CDR3 has 13 amino acids. The ends lost 4 bases at V and 8 bases at J; junction bases unmatched: 7. Germline CDR1 SGHRS, CDR2 YFSETQ. The CDR3 nucleotides are TGCGCCAGCAGCGAAGCGACAGGGGACGGCTACACCTTC. Its protein is CASSEATGDGYTF.

The chain uses TRBV13 and TRBJ2-2; D perhaps matches TRBD1 (5 bases). V was trimmed by 0 bases and J by 0 bases, leaving 11 bases between them. The length of the CDR3 is 17 residues. Per germline, CDR1 PRHDT and CDR2 FYEKMQ (reference sequence). In DNA, the CDR3 is TGTGCCAGCAGCTTAGGGACAGACACCGCGAACACCGGGGAGCTGTTTTTT. Amino acid sequence: CASSLGTDTANTGELFF.

This chain joins TRBV7-2 and TRBJ2-5; 9 nucleotides agree with TRBD2. The length of the CDR3 is 16 residues. Germline V CDR1 and CDR2: SGHTA, FQGNSA. The V gene end was trimmed by 5 bases and the J gene end by 3 bases; junction bases not matched to a gene: 10. CDR3 DNA: TGTGCCAGCAGCCCCCCGGGGCGGGGGGGCAAAGAGACCCAGTACTTC. Translated: CASSPPGRGGKETQYF.